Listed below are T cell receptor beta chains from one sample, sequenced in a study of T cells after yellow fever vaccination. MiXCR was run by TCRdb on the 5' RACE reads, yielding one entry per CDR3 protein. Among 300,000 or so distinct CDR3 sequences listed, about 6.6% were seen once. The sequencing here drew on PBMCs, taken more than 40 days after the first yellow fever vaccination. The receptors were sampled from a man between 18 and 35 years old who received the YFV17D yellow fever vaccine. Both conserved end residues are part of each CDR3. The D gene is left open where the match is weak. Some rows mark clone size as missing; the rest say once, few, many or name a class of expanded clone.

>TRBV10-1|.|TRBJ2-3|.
CASSDSAGTDTQYF
TGCGCCAGCAGTGATTCGGCAGGCACAGATACGCAGTATTTT
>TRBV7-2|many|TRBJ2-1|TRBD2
CASSAAGGSYNEQFF
TGTGCCAGCAGCGCAGCGGGGGGAAGCTACAATGAGCAGTTCTTC
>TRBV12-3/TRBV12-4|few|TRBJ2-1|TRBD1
CASSLEDRAKQFF
TGTGCCAGCAGTTTAGAGGACAGGGCTAAGCAGTTCTTC
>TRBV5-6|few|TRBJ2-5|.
CASSFDYFKAQYF
TGTGCCAGCAGCTTCGACTACTTTAAGGCCCAGTACTTC
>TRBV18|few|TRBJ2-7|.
CASSGLSGYEQYF
TGTGCCAGCTCTGGGTTGTCGGGCTACGAGCAGTACTTC
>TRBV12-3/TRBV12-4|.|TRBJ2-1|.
CAIKNGTKGSGEQFF
TGTGCCATCAAAAACGGGACAAAGGGTTCGGGCGAGCAGTTCTTC
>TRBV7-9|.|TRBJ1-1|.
CASSPRAQGNTEAFF
TGTGCCAGCAGCCCAAGAGCACAGGGGAACACTGAAGCTTTCTTT
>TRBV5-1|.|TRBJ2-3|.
CASSQYRAGDTQYF
TGCGCCAGCAGTCAGTACCGGGCGGGGGATACGCAGTATTTT
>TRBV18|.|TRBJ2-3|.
CASSPIEIFTDTQYF
TGTGCCAGCTCACCTATCGAGATTTTTACAGATACGCAGTATTTT
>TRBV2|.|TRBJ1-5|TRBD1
CASSYGQARWNQPQHF
TGTGCCAGCAGTTACGGACAGGCCCGGTGGAATCAGCCCCAGCATTTT
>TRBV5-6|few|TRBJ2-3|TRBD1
CASSPGTGTGIITDTQYF
TGTGCCAGCAGCCCGGGGACAGGGACGGGCATAATCACAGATACGCAGTATTTT
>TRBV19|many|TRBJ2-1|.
CASSPTTKTANEQFF
TGTGCCAGTAGTCCAACCACGAAAACAGCCAATGAGCAGTTCTTC
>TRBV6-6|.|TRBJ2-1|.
CASSYEGSEQFF
TGTGCCAGCAGTTACGAGGGCTCTGAGCAGTTCTTC
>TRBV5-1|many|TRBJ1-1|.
CASNPGIPWNTEAFF
TGCGCCAGCAATCCTGGGATTCCTTGGAACACTGAAGCTTTCTTT
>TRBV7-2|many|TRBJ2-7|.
CASEGGTTYEQYF
TGTGCCAGTGAGGGGGGGACAACCTACGAGCAGTACTTC
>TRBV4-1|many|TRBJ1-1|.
CASSQGSHGGSPEAFF
TGCGCCAGCAGCCAAGGTAGCCACGGAGGGTCGCCTGAAGCTTTCTTT
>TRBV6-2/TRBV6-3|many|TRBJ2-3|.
CASHVGSDTTDTQYF
TGTGCCAGTCACGTGGGATCAGACACGACAGATACGCAGTATTTT
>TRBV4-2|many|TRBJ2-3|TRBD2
CASSQDRAGGTDTQYF
TGTGCCAGCAGCCAAGATCGAGCGGGGGGCACAGATACGCAGTATTTT
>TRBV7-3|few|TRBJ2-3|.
CASSFQGTSTDTQYF
TGTGCCAGCAGCTTCCAGGGAACTAGCACAGATACGCAGTATTTT
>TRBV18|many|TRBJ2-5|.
CASSPPVETQYF
TGTGCCAGCTCACCACCCGTGGAGACCCAGTACTTC
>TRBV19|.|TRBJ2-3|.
CASSMPKSTDTQYF
TGTGCCAGTAGTATGCCAAAAAGCACAGATACGCAGTATTTT
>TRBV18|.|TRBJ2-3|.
CASSPVGQGTDTQYF
TGTGCCAGCTCACCGGTCGGGCAGGGCACAGATACGCAGTATTTT
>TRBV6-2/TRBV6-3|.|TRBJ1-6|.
CASRLTRRSGSSSYNSPLHF
TGTGCCAGCAGACTTACTCGAAGATCAGGGTCAAGCTCCTATAATTCACCCCTCCACTTT
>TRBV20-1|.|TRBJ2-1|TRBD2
CSARPLRGGDPNEQFF
TGCAGTGCTAGACCCCTCCGGGGGGGAGACCCCAATGAGCAGTTCTTC
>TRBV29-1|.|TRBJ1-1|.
CSVEGNRLGNTEAFF
TGCAGCGTTGAAGGCAACAGGCTAGGGAACACTGAAGCTTTCTTT
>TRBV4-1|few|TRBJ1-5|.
CASSPRTVNQPQHF
TGCGCCAGCAGCCCACGGACAGTCAATCAGCCCCAGCATTTT
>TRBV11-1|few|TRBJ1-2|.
CASSSRRTTTPREYGYTF
TGTGCCAGCAGCTCCCGCCGCACAACAACCCCTCGGGAGTATGGCTACACCTTC
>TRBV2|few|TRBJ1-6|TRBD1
CASSERRGTGEISPLHF
TGTGCCAGCAGCGAACGAAGAGGGACAGGGGAGATTTCACCCCTCCACTTT
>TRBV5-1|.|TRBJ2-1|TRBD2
CASSLDLYGGSFEEQFF
TGCGCCAGCAGCTTGGATCTTTACGGGGGGTCTTTCGAGGAGCAGTTCTTC
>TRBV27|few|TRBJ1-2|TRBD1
CASSSGQGATGYTF
TGTGCCAGCAGTTCGGGACAGGGGGCTACGGGCTACACCTTC
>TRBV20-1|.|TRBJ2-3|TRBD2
CSATPGTSGGRSTTDTQYF
TGCAGTGCTACCCCGGGGACTAGCGGGGGGAGGTCTACCACAGATACGCAGTATTTT
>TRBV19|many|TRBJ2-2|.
CASSISVLTGELFF
TGTGCCAGTAGTATTAGCGTCTTGACCGGGGAGCTGTTTTTT
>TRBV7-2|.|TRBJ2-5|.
CASSLPGVMETQYF
TGTGCCAGCAGTCTCCCTGGGGTTATGGAGACCCAGTACTTC
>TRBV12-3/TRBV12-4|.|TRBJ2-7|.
CASSFSHNEQYF
TGTGCCAGCAGTTTTAGTCACAACGAGCAGTACTTC
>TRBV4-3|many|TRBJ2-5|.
CASSPRAMLQETQYF
TGCGCCAGCAGTCCAAGGGCCATGCTCCAAGAGACCCAGTACTTC
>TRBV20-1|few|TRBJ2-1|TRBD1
CSAPTPGGSWEQFF
TGCAGTGCGCCAACCCCAGGGGGCTCTTGGGAGCAGTTCTTC
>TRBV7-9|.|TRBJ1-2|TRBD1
CASSLADRGRLYGYTF
TGTGCCAGCAGCTTAGCGGACAGGGGACGCCTCTATGGCTACACCTTC
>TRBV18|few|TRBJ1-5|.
CASSPQSGFNQPQHF
TGTGCCAGCTCACCACAATCAGGATTCAATCAGCCCCAGCATTTT
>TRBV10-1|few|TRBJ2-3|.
CASSDGSYTDTQYF
TGCGCCAGCAGTGACGGCAGTTACACAGATACGCAGTATTTT
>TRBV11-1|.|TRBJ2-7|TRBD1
CASSSPRDRGRSEYEQYF
TGTGCCAGCAGCTCTCCGAGGGACAGGGGTAGGTCGGAATACGAGCAGTACTTC
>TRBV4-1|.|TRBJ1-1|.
CASSQAWNGRSTEAFF
TGCGCCAGCAGCCAGGCCTGGAACGGGAGGAGCACTGAAGCTTTCTTT
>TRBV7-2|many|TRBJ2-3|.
CASRPGSTDTQYF
TGTGCCAGCCGGCCGGGTAGCACAGATACGCAGTATTTT
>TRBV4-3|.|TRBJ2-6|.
CASSQEVPARSGANVLTF
TGCGCCAGCAGCCAAGAGGTGCCAGCCCGCTCTGGGGCCAACGTCCTGACTTTC
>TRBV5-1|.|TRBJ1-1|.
CASSPVVDGEAFF
TGCGCCAGCAGCCCGGTTGTTGATGGGGAAGCTTTCTTT
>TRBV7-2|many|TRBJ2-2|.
CASSRVGTGELFF
TGTGCCAGCAGCCGAGTCGGGACCGGGGAGCTGTTTTTT
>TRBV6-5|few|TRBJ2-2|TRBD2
CASSSTSGPTGELFF
TGTGCCAGCAGTTCGACTAGCGGTCCCACCGGGGAGCTGTTTTTT
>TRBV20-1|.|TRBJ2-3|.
CSARKVAVTDTQYF
TGCAGTGCTAGAAAGGTAGCGGTTACAGATACGCAGTATTTT